A selection of T cell receptor beta chains follows, all from one sample in a study of blood T cells in healthy people across ages. TCRdb redid the calling of the 5' RACE reads with MiXCR, one entry per CDR3 protein. The data contain about 780,000 distinct CDR3 sequences, about 45% of them singletons. The sequenced sample was blood. The receptors originated from an older man in good health. CDR3s include the opening cysteine and the closing phenylalanine or tryptophan. The D gene is left open where the match is weak. Clone size is not always given. Where it is, it says once, few, many or a class for expanded clones.

.	TRBV28	TRBJ2-1	.	TGTGCCAGCAGCCCAAGCGGGCACCAAGCTTTTCACAATGAGCAGTTCTTC	CASSPSGHQAFHNEQFF
TRBD2	TRBV6-5	TRBJ2-1	many	TGTGCCAGCAGTACCGGACTAGCCGGTGAGCAGTTCTTC	CASSTGLAGEQFF
.	TRBV11-1	TRBJ2-3	.	TGTGCCAGCAGCTTAGTTCCGATGATAGATACGCAGTATTTT	CASSLVPMIDTQYF
.	TRBV9	TRBJ1-2	few	TGTGCCAGCAGCGTTGATGCAGGGAATGGCTACACCTTC	CASSVDAGNGYTF
.	TRBV7-2	TRBJ1-3	.	TGTGCCAGCAGCTTAGGGACAGCCGGAAACACCATATATTTT	CASSLGTAGNTIYF
.	TRBV20-1	TRBJ2-1	many	TGCAGTGTCGAGCAGCCTCTAGGGGTCAATGAGCAGTTCTTC	CSVEQPLGVNEQFF
.	TRBV2	TRBJ1-4	once	TGTGCCAGCAGTGACGGGTTAGGAGAAAAACTGTTTTTT	CASSDGLGEKLFF
.	TRBV20-1	TRBJ1-1	few	TGCAGTGCTAGAGATCGAAGAGTGAACACTGAAGCTTTCTTT	CSARDRRVNTEAFF
TRBD2	TRBV7-2	TRBJ2-1	.	TGTGCCAGCAGCTTAGTCGGAACTAGCGGATACAATGAGCAGTTCTTC	CASSLVGTSGYNEQFF
.	TRBV29-1	TRBJ1-5	few	TGCAGCGTTGGGGGGCCGGATCAGCCCCAGCATTTT	CSVGGPDQPQHF
.	TRBV29-1	TRBJ1-1	.	TGCAGCGTTGTATCGGATACTCTCGCTGAAGCTTTCTTT	CSVVSDTLAEAFF
TRBD2	TRBV7-2	TRBJ2-5	.	TGTGCCAGCATCGCGGGACTAGCGGGGTACCAAGAGACCCAGTACTTC	CASIAGLAGYQETQYF
.	TRBV25-1	TRBJ2-7	.	TGTGCCAGCAGTGAATCCGTCAGGCCACCCTACGAGCAGTACTTC	CASSESVRPPYEQYF
TRBD1	TRBV12-3/TRBV12-4	TRBJ2-2	.	TGTGCCTCGCGACAGGGTACTACCGGGGAGCTGTTTTTT	CASRQGTTGELFF
TRBD2	TRBV20-1	TRBJ2-3	once	TGCAGTGCTGGAGGACTAGCGGGAATGGGGACAGATACGCAGTATTTT	CSAGGLAGMGTDTQYF